Listed below are T cell receptor beta chains from one sample, sequenced in a study of blood T cell repertoires in COVID-19. This table comes from immunoSEQ multiplex PCR, and its TCRdb copy is limited to in-frame clones, with some not included. The sample carries around 450,000 clones, 75% to 90% recorded once. Source material: PBMCs or T cells enriched from blood (not recorded which). These receptors originate from a woman between 18 and 29 years old who had recovered from COVID-19. The CDR3 runs from the conserved cysteine through the conserved F or W. D genes are given only for firm matches. The size of a clone is reported for some rows only, either as once, few or many, or as a class for expanded clones.

. | TRBJ2-6 | TRBV5-1 | . | TGCGCCAGCAGCTTGGACAGGGGGGGCTCTGGGGCCAACGTCCTGACTTTC | CASSLDRGGSGANVLTF
. | TRBJ1-2 | TRBV27 | TRBD1 | TGTGCCAGCAGTTTAACAGGGGGCCTCTATGGCTACACCTTC | CASSLTGGLYGYTF
once | TRBJ2-5 | TRBV2 | . | TGTGCCAGCAGTGAAGGCGAGTACCAAGAGACCCAGTACTTC | CASSEGEYQETQYF
. | TRBJ1-4 | TRBV18 | . | TGTGCCAGCTCCCTCGCCAGGGAAGTGGGAGAAAAACTGTTTTTT | CASSLAREVGEKLFF
once | TRBJ1-6 | TRBV27 | . | TGTGCCAGCAGTTTGGGAGGGGCCCTTAGGAATTCACCCCTCCACTTT | CASSLGGALRNSPLHF
. | TRBJ2-3 | TRBV5-4 | TRBD2 | TGTGCCAGCAGCGCCGGACTAGTAGGTAGCACAGATACGCAGTATTTT | CASSAGLVGSTDTQYF
. | TRBJ2-1 | TRBV10-2 | TRBD1 | TGCGCCAGCAGTGACCCAAGAGCGGACAGGCCCTCTCGGGGCAATGAGCAGTTCTTC | CASSDPRADRPSRGNEQFF
. | TRBJ1-2 | TRBV5-1 | . | TGCGCCAGCAGCTTGTCCCCGGGAGCTAACTATGGCTACACCTTC | CASSLSPGANYGYTF
. | TRBJ2-2 | TRBV10-3 | . | TGTGCCATCAGTGCCTCGGGCACCGGGGAGCTGTTTTTT | CAISASGTGELFF
. | TRBJ2-2 | TRBV7-8 | . | TGTGCCAGCAGCGGCCGACTAGTAGGTCGAACCGGGGAGCTGTTTTTT | CASSGRLVGRTGELFF
few | TRBJ1-2 | TRBV5-5 | . | TGTGCCAGCCGCCTACCGGGGGGGGAGTATGGCTACACCTTC | CASRLPGGEYGYTF
. | TRBJ2-3 | TRBV19 | TRBD2 | TGTGCCAGTAGGTCCGGGACTACACACACAGATACGCAGTATTTT | CASRSGTTHTDTQYF
. | TRBJ1-1 | TRBV7-9 | . | TGTGCCAGCAGCCCCTCGGACAGGAACACTGAAGCTTTCTTT | CASSPSDRNTEAFF
. | TRBJ1-4 | TRBV4-1 | . | TGCGCCAGCAGCCAGGGACTCACTAATGAAAAACTGTTTTTT | CASSQGLTNEKLFF
. | TRBJ1-2 | TRBV24-1 | . | TGTGCCACCAGTGAGGGTACCGTCACAGGGTTCGGATGGTATGGCTACACCTTC | CATSEGTVTGFGWYGYTF
. | TRBJ1-1 | TRBV2 | TRBD1 | TGTGCCAGCAGTGGACAGGGCTCTTACACTGAAGCTTTCTTT | CASSGQGSYTEAFF
. | TRBJ1-1 | TRBV5-4 | TRBD1 | TGTGCCAGCAGCTTTGACAGGGAGCACACTGAAGCTTTCTTT | CASSFDREHTEAFF
. | TRBJ2-7 | TRBV5-1 | . | TGCGCCAGCAGCTTAGGGGGTCGCGAGCAGTACTTC | CASSLGGREQYF
. | TRBJ2-7 | TRBV5-1 | . | TGCGCCAGACAGGATGGGTTCAACGAGCAGTACTTC | CARQDGFNEQYF
. | TRBJ1-6 | TRBV19 | TRBD1 | TGTGCCAGTAGTATCTCAGGGGGTGATTCACCCCTCCACTTT | CASSISGGDSPLHF
once | TRBJ2-3 | TRBV24-1 | TRBD1 | TGTGCCACCAGTGTGACAGGGGGATCAGATACGCAGTATTTT | CATSVTGGSDTQYF
. | TRBJ1-5 | TRBV19 | TRBD1 | TGTGCCAGTAGTAGGGACAGGGGAAATCAGCCCCAGCATTTT | CASSRDRGNQPQHF
. | TRBJ1-2 | TRBV19 | TRBD1 | TGTGCCACCCAGGACAGGGGGCAGGCGGACTATGGCTACACCTTC | CATQDRGQADYGYTF
. | TRBJ1-2 | TRBV7-2 | . | TGTGCCAGCAGCTTAGAAGCGCAAAACTATGGCTACACCTTC | CASSLEAQNYGYTF
. | TRBJ2-1 | TRBV6-2/TRBV6-3 | . | TGTGCCAGCAGTTGCTTCGACTGCAATGAGCAGTTCTTC | CASSCFDCNEQFF
. | TRBJ2-7 | TRBV29-1 | . | TGCAGCGTTGTTATCATCGGGGAGCAGTACTTC | CSVVIIGEQYF
. | TRBJ2-7 | TRBV5-6 | . | TGTGCCAGCAGCTTGGATTCAGGGGGGCGTTACGAGCAGTACTTC | CASSLDSGGRYEQYF
once | TRBJ2-5 | TRBV7-2 | . | TGTGCCAGCAGCGTATCAGGACAGCAAGAGACCCAGTACTTC | CASSVSGQQETQYF
few | TRBJ1-4 | TRBV7-9 | TRBD1 | TGTGCCAGCAGCGCTCAGGGGGCGACTAATGAAAAACTGTTTTTT | CASSAQGATNEKLFF
. | TRBJ1-1 | TRBV10-1 | TRBD1 | TGCGCCAGCAGTGACCAGGGGGCGCAAGCTTTCTTT | CASSDQGAQAFF
. | TRBJ1-1 | TRBV30 | . | TGTGCCCTCACGAGGGGGATAATTTTGGGAGCTTTCTTT | CALTRGIILGAFF
once | TRBJ1-1 | TRBV2 | TRBD1 | TGTGCCAGCACCCGCGAAGGGGGCATGGGCACTGAAGCTTTCTTT | CASTREGGMGTEAFF
. | TRBJ1-4 | TRBV19 | TRBD1 | TGTGCCAGTAGTGCGATGACAGGGGCGAATGAAAAACTGTTTTTT | CASSAMTGANEKLFF
few | TRBJ1-2 | TRBV30 | TRBD1 | TGTGCCTGGGGGCATACAGGGGAGGATGGCTACACCTTC | CAWGHTGEDGYTF
. | TRBJ2-1 | TRBV12-5 | . | TGTGCTAGTGGTTTGGGAGGGGGGGGATTATCGAATGAGCAGTTCTTC | CASGLGGGGLSNEQFF
. | TRBJ1-1 | TRBV30 | . | TGTGCCTGGAGTTCGGGGTCGAACACTGAAGCTTTCTTT | CAWSSGSNTEAFF
. | TRBJ2-3 | TRBV19 | TRBD1 | TGTGCCAGTAGTTTCAGGGGGCCGGGGGATACGCAGTATTTT | CASSFRGPGDTQYF
. | TRBJ1-5 | TRBV2 | TRBD1 | TGTGCCAGCAGCGGGACAGGGGTCAGCAATCAGCCCCAGCATTTT | CASSGTGVSNQPQHF
. | TRBJ2-3 | TRBV5-4 | . | TGTGCCTCTCGTAGCACAGATACGCAGTATTTT | CASRSTDTQYF
. | TRBJ2-5 | TRBV7-2 | . | TGTGCCAGCAGCTTATTCGAGTGGGGCCGGAGTGCGAAAGAGACCCAGTACTTC | CASSLFEWGRSAKETQYF
. | TRBJ1-4 | TRBV4-1 | . | TGCGCCAGCAGCCAAGGAGACCGCCGGGGAGGTGAAAAACTGTTTTTT | CASSQGDRRGGEKLFF
. | TRBJ1-1 | TRBV6-5 | . | TGTGCCAGCAATCCAGGTGACAGGAACACTGAAGCTTTCTTT | CASNPGDRNTEAFF
once | TRBJ1-2 | TRBV30 | . | TGTGCCTGGAGTCAGGTCCTGGGCTATGGCTACACCTTC | CAWSQVLGYGYTF
. | TRBJ2-2 | TRBV5-1 | . | TGCGCCAGCAGCTTGGCGGGGGACACCGGGGAGCTGTTTTTT | CASSLAGDTGELFF
. | TRBJ2-2 | TRBV27 | TRBD2 | TGTGCCAGCAGTGGCCTGGGGCTAGCGGGGGGGGACACCGGGGAGCTGTTTTTT | CASSGLGLAGGDTGELFF
. | TRBJ1-4 | TRBV6-5 | . | TGTGCCAGCAGTTATTTGGCGTCGAAGGAGAAACTGTTTTTT | CASSYLASKEKLFF
. | TRBJ2-3 | TRBV12-3/TRBV12-4 | . | TGTGCCAGCAGTGAACTGGTAGATACGCAGTATTTT | CASSELVDTQYF
. | TRBJ2-3 | TRBV6-5 | TRBD2 | TGTGCCAGCAGTTACCCTAGCGGGGGGGCAGCAGATACGCAGTATTTT | CASSYPSGGAADTQYF
. | TRBJ1-4 | TRBV15 | . | TGTGCCACCAGCGGAGCTACAGGGTATAATGAAAAACTGTTTTTT | CATSGATGYNEKLFF
. | TRBJ2-2 | TRBV2 | . | TGTGCCAGCAGGGCCGGGATCAACACCGGGGAGCTGTTTTTT | CASRAGINTGELFF
. | TRBJ2-5 | TRBV13 | TRBD1 | TGTGCCAGCAGCTTAGCATCCCGGACAGGGGAAGAGACCCAGTACTTC | CASSLASRTGEETQYF
. | TRBJ1-2 | TRBV21-1 | . | TGTGCCAGCAGCAAAGATACGACAACGGTCCCCTATGGCTACACCTTC | CASSKDTTTVPYGYTF
. | TRBJ2-2 | TRBV11-2 | . | TGTGCCAGCAGCCAAGGGAGAAGGGGGGAGCTGTTTTTT | CASSQGRRGELFF
. | TRBJ2-1 | TRBV25-1 | TRBD2 | TGTGCCAGCAGTGAATTCGGCGGGGGAGGCGACAATGAGCAGTTCTTC | CASSEFGGGGDNEQFF